This TCR beta chain is from a study of post-analysis software for immune sequencing data. The authors incorporated unique molecular identifiers into the TCR beta cDNA libraries. TCRdb reanalysed the PCR reads using MiXCR and keeps one entry per CDR3 protein. The sample consists of about 770,000 distinct CDR3 sequences, 46% of them appearing once. CDR1 and CDR2 from the germline V gene are MDHEN and SYDVKM. The V and J ends lost 5 bases and 6 bases, in that order; junction bases with no gene match: 1. The CDR3 has 13 residues. Study results and caveats: People with multiple sclerosis had a significantly lower normalized Chao1 diversity than controls did. In patients, five TRBV segments were more frequent than in controls, with TRBV5-6, TRBV5-1 and TRBV20-1 among them.

Remarks on this clonotype: Antigen: not known.

This clonotype was obtained from a girl aged 5 to 17 with multiple sclerosis. The sample comprised blood. The rearrangement uses TRBV28 and TRBJ2-1, with TRBD1 identical over 10 bases. CDR3 protein: CASSGDRGNEQFF. In DNA form, the CDR3 reads TGTGCCAGCAGTGGGGACAGGGGCAATGAGCAGTTCTTC.